This entry features one T cell receptor (beta chain) sequence. Antigen unknown. This record belongs to a study of beta chain features in type 1 diabetes. Study summary: All samples together contributed more than 90,000,000 sorted cells for examination.

Sequenced material consisted of expressed TCRB transcripts (all of the isolated RNA was reverse transcribed). Here immunoSEQ multiplex PCR was the method, and the copy in TCRdb shows in-frame clones only, minus some. The table includes about 640,000 clones, roughly 12% detected once. Germline lookup yields CDR1 MNHEY and CDR2 SVGAGI. V lost 9 bases, J lost 0 bases, and 14 bases lay in between. CDR3 length: 14 residues. Per donor, one heparinised blood draw averaged around 110 mL. Findings and caveats of the study: Lower insertion and higher deletion counts appeared at VDJ junctions in type 1 diabetes patients. Shorter TCRB CDR3s, moderately but significantly so, marked every one of the four CD4+ subsets in Type 1 diabetes patients.

This clonotype originated in a man under 40 with type 1 diabetes. Sequenced input: naive CD4+ T cells from blood. The rearrangement uses TRBV6-5 and TRBJ1-1, with D hard to call. Written as DNA, the CDR3 is TGTGCCAGTTCCCGGGAGTCCATGAACACTGAAGCTTTCTTT. Translation: CASSRESMNTEAFF.